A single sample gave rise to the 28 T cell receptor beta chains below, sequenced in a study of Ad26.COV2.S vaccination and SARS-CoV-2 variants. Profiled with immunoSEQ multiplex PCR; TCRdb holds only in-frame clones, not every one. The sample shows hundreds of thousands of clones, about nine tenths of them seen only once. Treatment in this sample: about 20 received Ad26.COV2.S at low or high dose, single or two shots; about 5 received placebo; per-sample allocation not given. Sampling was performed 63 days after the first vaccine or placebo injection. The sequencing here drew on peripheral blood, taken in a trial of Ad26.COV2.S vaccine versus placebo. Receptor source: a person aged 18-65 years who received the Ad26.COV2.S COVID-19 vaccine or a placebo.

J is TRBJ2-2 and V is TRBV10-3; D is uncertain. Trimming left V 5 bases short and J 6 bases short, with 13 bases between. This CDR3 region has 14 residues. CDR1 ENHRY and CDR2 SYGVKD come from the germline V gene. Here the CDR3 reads CAISKLDDPGELFF. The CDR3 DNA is TGTGCCATCAGTAAACTGGACGACCCCGGGGAGCTGTTTTTT.

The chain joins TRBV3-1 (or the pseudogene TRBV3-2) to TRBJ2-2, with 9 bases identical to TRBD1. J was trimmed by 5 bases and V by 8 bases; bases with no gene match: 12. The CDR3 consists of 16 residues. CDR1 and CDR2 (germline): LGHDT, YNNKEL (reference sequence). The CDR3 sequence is CASYHGTGYVTGELFF. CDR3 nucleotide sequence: TGTGCCAGCTACCACGGGACAGGGTACGTTACCGGGGAGCTGTTTTTT.

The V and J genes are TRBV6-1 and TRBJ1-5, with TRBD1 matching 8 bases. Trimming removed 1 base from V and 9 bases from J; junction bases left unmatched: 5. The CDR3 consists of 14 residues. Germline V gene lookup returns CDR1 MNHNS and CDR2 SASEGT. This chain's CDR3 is CASSEGNRGTPQHF. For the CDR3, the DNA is TGTGCCAGCAGTGAAGGCAACAGGGGGACGCCCCAGCATTTT.

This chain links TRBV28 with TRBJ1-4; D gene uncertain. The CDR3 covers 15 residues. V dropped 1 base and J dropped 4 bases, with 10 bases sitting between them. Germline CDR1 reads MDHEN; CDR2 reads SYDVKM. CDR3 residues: CASSLFSRDNEKLFF. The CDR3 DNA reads TGTGCCAGCAGTTTATTTTCACGAGATAATGAAAAACTGTTTTTT. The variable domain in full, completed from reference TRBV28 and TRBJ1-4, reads DVKVTQSSRYLVKRTGEKVFLECVQDMDHENMFWYRQDPGLGLRLIYFSYDVKMKEKGDIPEGYSVSREKKERFSLILESASTNQTSMYLCASSLFSRDNEKLFFGSGTQLSVL.

The CDR3 sequence is CASSFNKDEKLFF. The CDR3 region has the DNA TGTGCCAGCAGCTTTAATAAAGATGAAAAACTGTTTTTT. The genes are TRBV7-9 and TRBJ1-4, with unresolved D. CDR3 size: 13 residues. Germline-derived CDR1 and CDR2 are SEHNR and FQNEAQ (reference sequence). Trimming removed 3 bases at V and 6 bases at J, with 8 bases between.

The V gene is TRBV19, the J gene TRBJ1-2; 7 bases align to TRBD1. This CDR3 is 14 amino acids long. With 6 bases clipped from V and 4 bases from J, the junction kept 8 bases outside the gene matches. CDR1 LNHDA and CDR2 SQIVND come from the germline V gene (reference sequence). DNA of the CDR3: TGTGCCAGTAGCCCGGGACAGAGACTCTATGGCTACACCTTC. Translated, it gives CASSPGQRLYGYTF.

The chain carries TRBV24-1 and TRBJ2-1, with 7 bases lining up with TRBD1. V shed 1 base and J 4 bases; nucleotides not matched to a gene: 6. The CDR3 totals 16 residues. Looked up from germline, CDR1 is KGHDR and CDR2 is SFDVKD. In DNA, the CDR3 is TGTGCCACCAGTGATTTAAAGGGGGCGGGTTACAATGAGCAGTTCTTC. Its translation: CATSDLKGAGYNEQFF.

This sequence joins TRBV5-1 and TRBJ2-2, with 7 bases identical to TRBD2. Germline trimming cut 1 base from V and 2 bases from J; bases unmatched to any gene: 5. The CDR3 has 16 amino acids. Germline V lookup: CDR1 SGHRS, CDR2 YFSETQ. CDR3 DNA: TGCGCCAGCAGCTTGTCAGCTAGCGGAAACACCGGGGAGCTGTTTTTT. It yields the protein CASSLSASGNTGELFF.

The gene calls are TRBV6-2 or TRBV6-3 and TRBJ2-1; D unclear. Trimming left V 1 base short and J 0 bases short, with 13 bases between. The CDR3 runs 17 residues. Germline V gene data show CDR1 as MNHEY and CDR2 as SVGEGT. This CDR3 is CASSYFQPSSSYNEQFF. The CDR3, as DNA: TGTGCCAGCAGTTACTTCCAACCTTCGAGCTCCTACAATGAGCAGTTCTTC.

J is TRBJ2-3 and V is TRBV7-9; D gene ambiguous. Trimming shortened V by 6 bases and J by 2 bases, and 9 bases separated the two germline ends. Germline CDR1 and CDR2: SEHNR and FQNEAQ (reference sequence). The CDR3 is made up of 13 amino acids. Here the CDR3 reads CASSTGLTDTQYF. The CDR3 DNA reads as TGTGCCAGCAGTACGGGCCTCACAGATACGCAGTATTTT.

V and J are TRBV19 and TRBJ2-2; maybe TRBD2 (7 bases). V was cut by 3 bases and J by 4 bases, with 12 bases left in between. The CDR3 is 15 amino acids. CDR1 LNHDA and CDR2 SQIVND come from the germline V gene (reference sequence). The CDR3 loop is CASSISAGATGELFF. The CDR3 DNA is TGTGCCAGTAGTATTTCCGCGGGGGCCACCGGGGAGCTGTTTTTT.

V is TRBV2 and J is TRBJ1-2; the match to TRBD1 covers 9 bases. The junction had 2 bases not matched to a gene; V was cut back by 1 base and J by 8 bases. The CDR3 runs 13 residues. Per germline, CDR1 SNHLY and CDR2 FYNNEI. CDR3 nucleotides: TGTGCCAGCAGTGAAGGACAGGGGGGCGGCTACACCTTC. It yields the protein CASSEGQGGGYTF.

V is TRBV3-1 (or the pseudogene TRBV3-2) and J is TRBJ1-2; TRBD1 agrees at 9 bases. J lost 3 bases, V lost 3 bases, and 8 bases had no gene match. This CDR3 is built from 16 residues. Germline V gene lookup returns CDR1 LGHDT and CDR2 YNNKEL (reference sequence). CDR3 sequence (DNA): TGTGCCAGCAGCCAGGGACAGGGTTTATCCTACTATGGCTACACCTTC. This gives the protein CASSQGQGLSYYGYTF.

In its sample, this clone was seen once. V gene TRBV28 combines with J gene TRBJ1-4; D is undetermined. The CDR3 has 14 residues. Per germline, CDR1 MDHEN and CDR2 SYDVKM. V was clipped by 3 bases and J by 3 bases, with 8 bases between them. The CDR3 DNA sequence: TGTGCCAGCAGTTTTTTGTGGCCTAATGAAAAACTGTTTTTT. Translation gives CASSFLWPNEKLFF.

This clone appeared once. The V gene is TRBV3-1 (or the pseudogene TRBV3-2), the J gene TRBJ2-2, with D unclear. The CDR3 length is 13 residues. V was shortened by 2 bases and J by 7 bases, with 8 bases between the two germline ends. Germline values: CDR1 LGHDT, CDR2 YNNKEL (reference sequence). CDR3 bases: TGTGCCAGCAGCCAACAAAGGGTCGGGGAGCTGTTTTTT. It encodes CASSQQRVGELFF.

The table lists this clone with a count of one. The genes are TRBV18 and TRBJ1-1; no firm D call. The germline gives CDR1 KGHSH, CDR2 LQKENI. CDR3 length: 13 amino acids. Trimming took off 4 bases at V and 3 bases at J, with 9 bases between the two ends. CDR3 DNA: TGTGCCAGCTCACACGAGGTGTACACTGAAGCTTTCTTT. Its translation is CASSHEVYTEAFF. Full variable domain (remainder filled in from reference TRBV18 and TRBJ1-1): NAGVMQNPRHLVRRRGQEARLRCSPMKGHSHVYWYRQLPEEGLKFMVYLQKENIIDESGMPKERFSAEFPKEGPSILRIQQVVRGDSAAYFCASSHEVYTEAFFGQGTRLTVV.

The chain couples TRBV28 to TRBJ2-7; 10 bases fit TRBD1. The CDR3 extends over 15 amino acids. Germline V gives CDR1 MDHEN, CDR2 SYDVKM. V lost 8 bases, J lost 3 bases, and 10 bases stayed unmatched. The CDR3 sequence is CASGPTGGAVYEQYF. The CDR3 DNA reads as TGTGCCAGCGGTCCGACAGGGGGCGCAGTCTACGAGCAGTACTTC.

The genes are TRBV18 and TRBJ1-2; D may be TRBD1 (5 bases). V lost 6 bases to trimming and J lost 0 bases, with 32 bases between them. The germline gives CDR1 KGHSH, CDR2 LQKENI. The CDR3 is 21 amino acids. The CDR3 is CASSPVLGTLVTISPNYGYTF. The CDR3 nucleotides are TGTGCCAGCTCCCCCGTACTTGGGACCCTGGTGACCATATCTCCTAACTATGGCTACACCTTC.

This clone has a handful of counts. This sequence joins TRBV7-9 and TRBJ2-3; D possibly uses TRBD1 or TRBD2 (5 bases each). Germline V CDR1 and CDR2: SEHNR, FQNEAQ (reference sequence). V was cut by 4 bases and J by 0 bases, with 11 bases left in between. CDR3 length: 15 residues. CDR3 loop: CASSSPGPSTDTQYF. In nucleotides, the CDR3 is TGTGCCAGCAGCTCTCCGGGACCTAGCACAGATACGCAGTATTTT.

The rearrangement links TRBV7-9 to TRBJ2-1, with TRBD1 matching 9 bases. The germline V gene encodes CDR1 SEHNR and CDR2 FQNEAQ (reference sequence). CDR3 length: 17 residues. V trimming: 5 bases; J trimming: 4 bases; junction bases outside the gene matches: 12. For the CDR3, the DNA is TGTGCCAGCAGCGACTCGACGACAGGGGGGTTTTACAATGAGCAGTTCTTC. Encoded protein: CASSDSTTGGFYNEQFF.

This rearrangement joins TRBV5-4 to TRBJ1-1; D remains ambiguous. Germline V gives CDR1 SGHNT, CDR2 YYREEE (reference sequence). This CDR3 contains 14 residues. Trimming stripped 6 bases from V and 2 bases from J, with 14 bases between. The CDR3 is CASTGLNLNTEAFF. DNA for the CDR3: TGTGCCAGCACCGGGCTCAATTTAAACACTGAAGCTTTCTTT.

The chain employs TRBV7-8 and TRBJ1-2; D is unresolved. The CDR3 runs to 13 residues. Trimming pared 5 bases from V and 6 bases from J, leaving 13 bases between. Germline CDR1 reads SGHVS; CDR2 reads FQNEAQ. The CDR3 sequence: CASSLLNSHGYTF. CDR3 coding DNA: TGTGCCAGCAGCCTACTCAACAGTCATGGCTACACCTTC.

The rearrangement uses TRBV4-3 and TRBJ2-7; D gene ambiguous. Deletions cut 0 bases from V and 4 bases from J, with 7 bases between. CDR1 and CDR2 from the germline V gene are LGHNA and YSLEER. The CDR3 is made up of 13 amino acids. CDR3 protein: CASSQEISYEQYF. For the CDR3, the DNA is TGCGCCAGCAGCCAAGAAATATCATACGAGCAGTACTTC.

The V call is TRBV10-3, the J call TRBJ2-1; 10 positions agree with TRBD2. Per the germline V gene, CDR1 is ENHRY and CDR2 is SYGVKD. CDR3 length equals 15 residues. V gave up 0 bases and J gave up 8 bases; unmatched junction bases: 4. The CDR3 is CAISESGSGGDEQFF. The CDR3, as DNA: TGTGCCATCAGTGAGTCCGGCAGCGGGGGGGATGAGCAGTTCTTC.

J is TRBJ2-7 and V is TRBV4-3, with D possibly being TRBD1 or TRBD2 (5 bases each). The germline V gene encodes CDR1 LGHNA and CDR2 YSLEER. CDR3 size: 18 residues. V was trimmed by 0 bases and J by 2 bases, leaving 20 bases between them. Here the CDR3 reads CASSQDLSRRDLTYEQYF. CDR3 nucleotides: TGCGCCAGCAGCCAAGATTTGTCGAGACGGGACCTAACCTACGAGCAGTACTTC.

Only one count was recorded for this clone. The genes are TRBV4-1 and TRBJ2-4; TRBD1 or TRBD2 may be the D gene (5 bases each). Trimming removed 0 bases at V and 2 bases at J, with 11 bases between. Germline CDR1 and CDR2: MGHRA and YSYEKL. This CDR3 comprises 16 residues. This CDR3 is CASSQERAGTKNIQYF. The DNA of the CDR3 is TGCGCCAGCAGCCAAGAGAGGGCAGGGACCAAAAACATTCAGTACTTC.

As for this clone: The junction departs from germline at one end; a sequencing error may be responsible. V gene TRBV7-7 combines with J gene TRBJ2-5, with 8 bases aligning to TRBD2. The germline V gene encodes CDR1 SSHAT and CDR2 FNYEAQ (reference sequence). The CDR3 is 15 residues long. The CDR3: CASSTTSGGQETQYF. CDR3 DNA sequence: TGTGCTAGCAGCACAACTAGCGGAGGACAAGAGACCCAGTACTTC. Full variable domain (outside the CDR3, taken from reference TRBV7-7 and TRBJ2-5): GAGVSQSPRYKVTKRGQDVTLRCDPISSHATLYWYQQALGQGPEFLTYFNYEAQPDKSGLPSDRFSAERPEGSISTLTIQRTEQRDSAMYRCASSTTSGGQETQYFGPGTRLLVL.

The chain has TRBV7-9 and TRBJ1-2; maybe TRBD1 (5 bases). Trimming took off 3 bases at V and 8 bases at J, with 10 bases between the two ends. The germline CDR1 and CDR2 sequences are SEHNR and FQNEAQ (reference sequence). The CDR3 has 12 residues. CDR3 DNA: TGTGCCAGCAGCTTCAGGGCTGGAGGCTACACCTTC. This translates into CASSFRAGGYTF. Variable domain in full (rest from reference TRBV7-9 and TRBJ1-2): DTGVSQNPRHKITKRGQNVTFRCDPISEHNRLYWYRQTLGQGPEFLTYFQNEAQLEKSRLLSDRFSAERPKGSFSTLEIQRTEQGDSAMYLCASSFRAGGYTFGSGTRLTVV.